These 18 T cell receptor beta chains were all obtained from the same sample, sequenced in a study of T cell changes during pregnancy in multiple sclerosis. Profiling relied on immunoSEQ multiplex PCR, and the TCRdb table lists in-frame clones only, not all of them. This table has roughly 30,000 clones, about 85% appearing once. The specimen comprised CD8+ T cells from peripheral blood mononuclear cells, sampled after pregnancy. The receptor source for this set is a female donor with multiple sclerosis, enrolled in a pregnancy study.

The chain employs TRBV11-3 and TRBJ1-1; 7 nucleotides agree with TRBD1. Germline CDR1 SGHNT, CDR2 YENEEA. V shed 5 bases, J shed 4 bases, and the junction held 4 bases outside the gene matches. CDR3 length: 13 amino acids. The DNA of the CDR3 is TGTGCCAGCAGCCGTAACAGGGGCACTGAAGCTTTCTTT. Translating it yields CASSRNRGTEAFF.

The J gene is TRBJ2-7, the V gene TRBV28, with TRBD1 matching 8 bases. Looked up from germline, CDR1 is MDHEN and CDR2 is SYDVKM. J lost 3 bases, V lost 3 bases, and 4 bases had no gene match. The CDR3 runs to 14 residues. The CDR3, as DNA: TGTGCCAGCAGTTTGACAGGGGATATCTACGAGCAGTACTTC. This translates into CASSLTGDIYEQYF.

The chain uses TRBV4-1 and TRBJ2-5, with D unclear. Trimming stripped 0 bases from V and 4 bases from J, with 15 bases between. CDR1 is MGHRA and CDR2 is YSYEKL in the germline V gene. The CDR3 loop spans 16 amino acids. Here the CDR3 DNA reads TGCGCCAGCAGCCAAGAATGGGCCAGCCTTGGAGAGACCCAGTACTTC. Translating it yields CASSQEWASLGETQYF.

This clone was seen just once. V is TRBV2 and J is TRBJ2-1, with D perhaps matching TRBD1 (5 bases). Germline V CDR1 and CDR2: SNHLY, FYNNEI. Trimming removed 3 bases from V and 1 base from J, with 10 bases in between. The CDR3 runs 15 residues. The CDR3 loop reads CASSDASGSYNEQFF. The CDR3 DNA is TGTGCCAGCAGTGACGCCTCAGGGTCCTACAATGAGCAGTTCTTC.

This chain uses TRBV4-1 with TRBJ2-7; D perhaps matches TRBD2 (5 bases). This CDR3 is built from 12 residues. Germline V CDR1 and CDR2: MGHRA, YSYEKL. V was trimmed by 1 base and J by 7 bases, leaving 8 bases between them. The CDR3 nucleotides are TGCGCCAGCAGCCAAGGCGGGCGGGAGCAGTACTTC. This sequence encodes CASSQGGREQYF.

The J gene is TRBJ2-5, the V gene TRBV7-9; 8 bases match TRBD2. The CDR3 has 16 amino acids. Germline CDR1 reads SEHNR; CDR2 reads FQNEAQ (reference sequence). V dropped 5 bases and J dropped 5; count of bases not matched to a gene: 13. The CDR3: CASSPASGLSAETQYF. CDR3 DNA: TGTGCCAGCAGCCCAGCTAGCGGGCTCTCGGCGGAGACCCAGTACTTC.

This clone came up once. The V and J genes are TRBV6-1 and TRBJ1-2; no clear D gene. This CDR3 contains 14 residues. CDR1 is MNHNS and CDR2 is SASEGT in the germline V gene. Between the trimmed V and J ends, which lost 1 base and 4 bases, there was a span of 10 bases. Written as DNA, the CDR3 is TGTGCCAGCAGTGAAGTGCGATCTGGCTATGGCTACACCTTC. It is translated as CASSEVRSGYGYTF.

The chain couples TRBV7-9 to TRBJ2-5; TRBD2 aligns across 7 bases. The DNA end lines up better with TRBJ2-7; the J call may be wrong. This CDR3 has 13 residues. Per the germline V gene, CDR1 is SEHNR and CDR2 is FQNEAQ (reference sequence). CDR3 amino acids: CASISEGGSEQYF. CDR3 nucleotides: TGTGCCAGCATCTCAGAGGGAGGGTCCGAGCAGTACTTC.

The V call is TRBV9, the J call TRBJ1-2; D remains ambiguous. Looked up from germline, CDR1 is SGDLS and CDR2 is YYNGEE. This CDR3 contains 13 residues. Deletions cut 2 bases from V and 4 bases from J, with 9 bases between. CDR3 in DNA: TGTGCCAGCAGCGTCCTGACGGGCTATGGCTACACCTTC. It translates to CASSVLTGYGYTF. Together with reference TRBV9 and TRBJ1-2, the CDR3 gives the full variable domain: DSGVTQTPKHLITATGQRVTLRCSPRSGDLSVYWYQQSLDQGLQFLIQYYNGEERAKGNILERFSAQQFPDLHSELNLSSLELGDSALYFCASSVLTGYGYTFGSGTRLTVV.

V and J are TRBV6-5 and TRBJ2-5; 7 bases line up with TRBD1. The J call is doubtful: the DNA matches TRBJ2-7 better. The CDR3 is 15 residues long. The germline CDR1 and CDR2 sequences are MNHEY and SVGAGI. This CDR3 is CASSHLPDRSNEQYF. CDR3 bases: TGTGCCAGCAGCCATCTACCGGACAGGTCCAACGAGCAGTACTTC.

The chain links TRBV6-5 to TRBJ2-7, with D perhaps TRBD1 (7 bases). V lost 2 bases to trimming and J lost 0 bases, with 14 bases between them. The germline V gene has CDR1 MNHEY and CDR2 SVGAGI. The CDR3 loop spans 16 amino acids. CDR3 loop: CASSYVEGAGSYEQYF. The DNA of the CDR3 is TGTGCCAGCAGTTACGTGGAGGGGGCAGGCTCCTACGAGCAGTACTTC.

The rearrangement links TRBV7-9 to TRBJ1-2; D is perhaps TRBD1 (6 bases). CDR3 size: 13 residues. The germline gives CDR1 SEHNR, CDR2 FQNEAQ (reference sequence). The V and J ends lost 5 bases and 7 bases respectively, with 14 bases between them. CDR3 loop: CASSAGTSVGYTF. The CDR3 DNA is TGTGCCAGCAGCGCCGGGACATCGGTTGGCTACACCTTC.

The chain combines TRBV5-1 with TRBJ1-2, with 8 bases aligning to TRBD1. CDR3 length: 13 amino acids. CDR1 and CDR2 (germline): SGHRS, YFSETQ. Trimming at V came to 5 bases and at J to 2 bases, leaving 2 bases not matched to a gene. This CDR3 reads CASSTGGNYGYTF. Here the CDR3 DNA reads TGCGCCAGCAGTACAGGGGGAAACTATGGCTACACCTTC.

There are a few counts of this clone. J is TRBJ2-7 and V is TRBV4-1; possibly TRBD1 for D (5 bases). This CDR3 region has 15 residues. Looked up from germline, CDR1 is MGHRA and CDR2 is YSYEKL. V lost 0 bases and J 0 bases, leaving 9 bases between the germline ends. Written as DNA, the CDR3 is TGCGCCAGCAGCCAAGAGGGGCTCCTCTCCTACGAGCAGTACTTC. As protein: CASSQEGLLSYEQYF.

The chain carries TRBV7-3 and TRBJ2-7; the D is unclear. The germline gives CDR1 SGHTA, CDR2 FQGTGA. The CDR3 has 11 residues. The ends were cut back, 5 bases at V and 2 bases at J, with 4 bases in the middle. CDR3 sequence reads: CASSPPYEQYF. The CDR3 DNA sequence: TGTGCCAGCAGCCCTCCCTACGAGCAGTACTTC.

The gene calls are TRBV6-1 and TRBJ2-2; TRBD2 matches 13 bases. CDR1 and CDR2 from the germline V gene are MNHNS and SASEGT. CDR3 length: 18 residues. V was pared by 6 bases and J by 4 bases, with 11 bases of the junction left unmatched. CDR3: CASRELAGGPAGTGELFF. CDR3 DNA: TGTGCCAGCAGGGAACTAGCGGGGGGGCCTGCGGGCACCGGGGAGCTGTTTTTT.

This clone was seen just once. The chain has TRBV5-1 and TRBJ1-1, with D uncertain. Trimming shortened V by 8 bases and J by 3 bases, and 20 bases separated the two germline ends. This CDR3 comprises 15 residues. Germline CDR1 is SGHRS and CDR2 is YFSETQ. The CDR3 coding sequence is TGCGCCAGTAGCCTAGAGGGCCCCTTGGACACTGAAGCTTTCTTT. It yields the protein CASSLEGPLDTEAFF.

V gene TRBV6-1 combines with J gene TRBJ1-1, with 8 bases identical to TRBD1. V trimming: 3 bases; J trimming: 0 bases; junction bases outside the gene matches: 3. The CDR3 contains 15 residues. Germline CDR1 MNHNS, CDR2 SASEGT. The CDR3 nucleotides are TGTGCCAGCAGTGAGACAGGGGAGATGAACACTGAAGCTTTCTTT. Translating gives CASSETGEMNTEAFF.